A selection of T cell receptor beta chains follows, all from one sample in a study of blood T cell repertoires in COVID-19. Sequencing was performed with immunoSEQ multiplex PCR; in TCRdb, only in-frame clones are kept and a portion is missing. The sample consists of 350,000 to 400,000 clones, about 90% of them appearing once. Material for sequencing was peripheral blood. The receptors come from a woman between 25 and 40 years old with COVID-19, enrolled during active disease. The CDR3 runs from the conserved cysteine through the conserved F or W. A D gene is named only where the DNA matches it firmly. The size entry is marked missing in some rows and otherwise reads once, few, many or a size class.

d_gene: TRBD1; abundance: once; j_gene: TRBJ1-6; v_gene: TRBV5-1; CDR3nt: TGCGCCAGCAGTCCGGGACAGCCGAATTCACCCCTCCACTTT; CDR3aa: CASSPGQPNSPLHF
d_gene: .; abundance: .; j_gene: TRBJ1-6; v_gene: TRBV30; CDR3nt: TGTGCCTGGAGTGTGATGGCAGTCAATAATTCACCCCTCCACTTT; CDR3aa: CAWSVMAVNNSPLHF
d_gene: .; abundance: .; j_gene: TRBJ2-1; v_gene: TRBV11-2; CDR3nt: TGTGCCAGCAGCTTAGTTATGACAGGCAATGAGCAGTTCTTC; CDR3aa: CASSLVMTGNEQFF
d_gene: TRBD2; abundance: .; j_gene: TRBJ2-5; v_gene: TRBV4-3; CDR3nt: TGCGCCAGCAGCCAAGCGTTTGGTGGGGGGGGGACCCAGTACTTC; CDR3aa: CASSQAFGGGGTQYF
d_gene: .; abundance: .; j_gene: TRBJ2-3; v_gene: TRBV11-2; CDR3nt: TGTGCCAGCAGCCTCCCCTCAGATACGCAGTATTTT; CDR3aa: CASSLPSDTQYF
d_gene: TRBD1; abundance: .; j_gene: TRBJ1-4; v_gene: TRBV5-1; CDR3nt: TGCGCCAGCAGCTTGGACGACAGGGGGCGTGAAAAACTGTTTTTT; CDR3aa: CASSLDDRGREKLFF
d_gene: .; abundance: .; j_gene: TRBJ2-2; v_gene: TRBV6-2/TRBV6-3; CDR3nt: TGTGCCAGCAGTTACCCCGGGACTCACGGGGAGCTGTTTTTT; CDR3aa: CASSYPGTHGELFF
d_gene: TRBD2; abundance: .; j_gene: TRBJ2-3; v_gene: TRBV5-8; CDR3nt: TGTGCCAGCAGCTTGGCCAGTGAGACTAGCGGGATAACAGATACGCAGTATTTT; CDR3aa: CASSLASETSGITDTQYF
d_gene: .; abundance: .; j_gene: TRBJ1-1; v_gene: TRBV19; CDR3nt: TGTGCCAGGGGACTGGACACTGAAGCTTTCTTT; CDR3aa: CARGLDTEAFF
d_gene: .; abundance: .; j_gene: TRBJ1-3; v_gene: TRBV25-1; CDR3nt: TGTGCCAGCAGTGATCCCAGGGGAGGAAACACCATATATTTT; CDR3aa: CASSDPRGGNTIYF
d_gene: TRBD2; abundance: .; j_gene: TRBJ2-1; v_gene: TRBV27; CDR3nt: TGTGCCAGCAGTTTATCGCGCGGGGGGGAGTACAATGAGCAGTTCTTC; CDR3aa: CASSLSRGGEYNEQFF
d_gene: .; abundance: .; j_gene: TRBJ2-1; v_gene: TRBV7-9; CDR3nt: TGTGCCAGCAGCTTATTGCGACAGGTAGCTATGTACAATGAGCAGTTCTTC; CDR3aa: CASSLLRQVAMYNEQFF
d_gene: TRBD2; abundance: .; j_gene: TRBJ2-5; v_gene: TRBV24-1; CDR3nt: TGTGCCACCAGGCCGCAGGGAGGGCGAGAGACCCAGTACTTC; CDR3aa: CATRPQGGRETQYF
d_gene: TRBD1; abundance: few; j_gene: TRBJ1-2; v_gene: TRBV19; CDR3nt: TGTGCCAGTAGTCAACAGGGGGCGGATGGCTACACCTTC; CDR3aa: CASSQQGADGYTF
d_gene: .; abundance: .; j_gene: TRBJ1-6; v_gene: TRBV9; CDR3nt: TGTGCCAGCAGCGTTGGGGGCAGTTCACCCCTCCACTTT; CDR3aa: CASSVGGSSPLHF
d_gene: TRBD1; abundance: once; j_gene: TRBJ1-4; v_gene: TRBV6-5; CDR3nt: TGTGCCAGCAGTAGCACCGGGACAGGGGAGGAACTGTTTTTT; CDR3aa: CASSSTGTGEELFF
d_gene: .; abundance: .; j_gene: TRBJ1-1; v_gene: TRBV5-8; CDR3nt: TGTGCCAGCAGCTTGGGAGTATCGGGAAACACTGAAGCTTTCTTT; CDR3aa: CASSLGVSGNTEAFF
d_gene: .; abundance: .; j_gene: TRBJ2-6; v_gene: TRBV29-1; CDR3nt: TGCAGCGTTGAGGGGCCTCCTGGGGCCAACGTCCTGACTTTC; CDR3aa: CSVEGPPGANVLTF
d_gene: TRBD1; abundance: .; j_gene: TRBJ1-1; v_gene: TRBV12-5; CDR3nt: TGTGTTACAGGGGACACACAAGGTACTGAAGCTTTCTTT; CDR3aa: CVTGDTQGTEAFF
d_gene: .; abundance: .; j_gene: TRBJ1-6; v_gene: TRBV5-4; CDR3nt: TGTGCCAGCAGCTTGGTGGGGAGCTCCTATAATTCACCCCTCCACTTT; CDR3aa: CASSLVGSSYNSPLHF
d_gene: TRBD1; abundance: .; j_gene: TRBJ1-6; v_gene: TRBV28; CDR3nt: TGTGCCAGCAGTTCCCCCCCAGGGACAGACAGTTCACCCCTCCACTTT; CDR3aa: CASSSPPGTDSSPLHF
d_gene: .; abundance: .; j_gene: TRBJ1-1; v_gene: TRBV5-1; CDR3nt: TGCGCCAGCAGCTTGGGCCAGGGTCCCTTGAACACTGAAGCTTTCTTT; CDR3aa: CASSLGQGPLNTEAFF
d_gene: TRBD2; abundance: .; j_gene: TRBJ2-2; v_gene: TRBV6-5; CDR3nt: TGTGCCAGCAGGTACCCCTCAGCGGGGCCCGGGGAGCTGTTTTTT; CDR3aa: CASRYPSAGPGELFF
d_gene: .; abundance: .; j_gene: TRBJ1-2; v_gene: TRBV27; CDR3nt: TGTGCCAGCAGACCAGGGGCCCTTACCTATGGCTACACCTTC; CDR3aa: CASRPGALTYGYTF
d_gene: TRBD1; abundance: .; j_gene: TRBJ2-2; v_gene: TRBV7-8; CDR3nt: TGTGCCAGCAGCTACCCGGGACAGGGGGCCGACACCGGGGAGCTGTTTTTT; CDR3aa: CASSYPGQGADTGELFF
d_gene: .; abundance: .; j_gene: TRBJ2-1; v_gene: TRBV18; CDR3nt: TGTGCCAGCTCACCCCCGGCCGGGTGGTATGAGCAGTTCTTC; CDR3aa: CASSPPAGWYEQFF
d_gene: .; abundance: .; j_gene: TRBJ1-4; v_gene: TRBV11-2; CDR3nt: TGTGCCAGCAGCTTAGATGTGGGAGGAAATGAAAAACTGTTTTTT; CDR3aa: CASSLDVGGNEKLFF
d_gene: .; abundance: few; j_gene: TRBJ1-3; v_gene: TRBV5-1; CDR3nt: TGCGCCAGCAGCCGAGAAACCGCCCCAGGAAACACCATATATTTT; CDR3aa: CASSRETAPGNTIYF
d_gene: .; abundance: .; j_gene: TRBJ2-3; v_gene: TRBV7-9; CDR3nt: TGTGCCAGCAGCTTAGATGTTTGGGCAGATAGCACAGATACGCAGTATTTT; CDR3aa: CASSLDVWADSTDTQYF
d_gene: .; abundance: .; j_gene: TRBJ2-2; v_gene: TRBV10-3; CDR3nt: TGTGCCAGCGCCAGGGTGGGCGGGGAGCTGTTTTTT; CDR3aa: CASARVGGELFF
d_gene: TRBD2; abundance: .; j_gene: TRBJ2-2; v_gene: TRBV7-9; CDR3nt: TGTGCCAGCAGCCCTAAAGTTCGACTAGCGGGGGTGGCCGGGGAGCTGTTTTTT; CDR3aa: CASSPKVRLAGVAGELFF
d_gene: TRBD1; abundance: .; j_gene: TRBJ1-1; v_gene: TRBV2; CDR3nt: TGTGCCAGCAGTGTGGAGGGGGCTCGACGGACTGAAGCTTTCTTT; CDR3aa: CASSVEGARRTEAFF
d_gene: .; abundance: .; j_gene: TRBJ1-4; v_gene: TRBV15; CDR3nt: TGTGCCACCAGCAGAACATCCTCGGGAAACAATGAAAAACTGTTTTTT; CDR3aa: CATSRTSSGNNEKLFF
d_gene: TRBD1; abundance: .; j_gene: TRBJ1-2; v_gene: TRBV5-4; CDR3nt: TGTGCCAGCAGCAGTCCCGGGACAGGGGAGGATGGCTACACCTTC; CDR3aa: CASSSPGTGEDGYTF
d_gene: .; abundance: .; j_gene: TRBJ2-6; v_gene: TRBV4-1; CDR3nt: TGCGCCAGCAGCCCCCGTGGGGGGTCTGGGGCCAACGTCCTGACTTTC; CDR3aa: CASSPRGGSGANVLTF
d_gene: .; abundance: .; j_gene: TRBJ1-2; v_gene: TRBV9; CDR3nt: TGTGCCAGCAGCGGAGGGGGGGTTGATGGCTACACCTTC; CDR3aa: CASSGGGVDGYTF
d_gene: TRBD2; abundance: .; j_gene: TRBJ2-5; v_gene: TRBV27; CDR3nt: TGTGCCAGCAGTCCACGTCATGGGCTAGCGGGAAGGGAGACCCAGTACTTC; CDR3aa: CASSPRHGLAGRETQYF
d_gene: .; abundance: .; j_gene: TRBJ2-2; v_gene: TRBV6-5; CDR3nt: TGTGCCAGCAGTCGCACGACTTGGAACACCGGGGAGCTGTTTTTT; CDR3aa: CASSRTTWNTGELFF
d_gene: .; abundance: .; j_gene: TRBJ2-7; v_gene: TRBV15; CDR3nt: TGTGCCACCAGCAGAGATGCTTCGGGCGAGCAGTACTTC; CDR3aa: CATSRDASGEQYF